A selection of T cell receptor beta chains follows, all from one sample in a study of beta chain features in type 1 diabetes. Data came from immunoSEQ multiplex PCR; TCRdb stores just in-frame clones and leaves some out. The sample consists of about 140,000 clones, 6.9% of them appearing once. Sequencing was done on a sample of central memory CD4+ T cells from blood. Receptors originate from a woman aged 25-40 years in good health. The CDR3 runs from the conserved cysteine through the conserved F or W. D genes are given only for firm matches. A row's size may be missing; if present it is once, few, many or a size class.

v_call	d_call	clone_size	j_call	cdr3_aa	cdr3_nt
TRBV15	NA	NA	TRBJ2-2	CATGGGGGELFF	TGTGCCACCGGGGGGGGCGGAGGGGAGCTGTTTTTT
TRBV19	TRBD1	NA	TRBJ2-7	CASRAGTGGSYEQYF	TGTGCCAGTAGGGCCGGGACAGGGGGCTCCTACGAGCAGTACTTC
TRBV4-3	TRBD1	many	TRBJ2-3	CASSSGTGLTYTQYF	TGCGCCAGCAGCTCAGGGACAGGCCTCACTTATACGCAGTATTTT
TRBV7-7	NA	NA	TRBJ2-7	CASSLEREAEQYF	TGTGCTAGCAGCTTAGAACGCGAGGCCGAGCAGTACTTC
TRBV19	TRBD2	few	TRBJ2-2	CASSITTSGLNTGELFF	TGTGCCAGTAGTATAACTACTAGCGGACTTAACACCGGGGAGCTGTTTTTT
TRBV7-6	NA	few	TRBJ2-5	CASSQLQETQYF	TGTGCCAGCAGCCAACTCCAAGAGACCCAGTACTTC
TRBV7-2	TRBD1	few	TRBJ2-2	CASSEGTGGVGELFF	TGTGCCAGCAGCGAGGGGACAGGGGGAGTCGGGGAGCTGTTTTTT
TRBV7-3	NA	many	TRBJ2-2	CASSLQATNTGELFF	TGTGCCAGCAGCTTACAGGCTACCAACACCGGGGAGCTGTTTTTT
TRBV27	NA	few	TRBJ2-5	CASSSNRAGTFIQETQYF	TGTGCCAGCAGTAGCAACCGGGCAGGGACTTTTATACAAGAGACCCAGTACTTC
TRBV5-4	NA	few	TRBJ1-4	CASSLGPGEKLFF	TGTGCCAGCAGCTTGGGACCCGGGGAAAAACTGTTTTTT
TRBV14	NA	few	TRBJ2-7	CASSQDGVIYEQYF	TGTGCCAGCAGCCAAGACGGGGTCATCTACGAGCAGTACTTC
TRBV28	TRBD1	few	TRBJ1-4	CASSNRGTNEKLFF	TGTGCCAGCAGTAACAGGGGCACTAATGAAAAACTGTTTTTT
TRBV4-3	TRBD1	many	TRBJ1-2	CASSQGTGDYGYTF	TGCGCCAGCAGCCAAGGGACAGGGGACTATGGCTACACCTTC
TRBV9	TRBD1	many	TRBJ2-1	CASSVATGVEQFF	TGTGCCAGCAGCGTCGCGACAGGGGTTGAGCAGTTCTTC
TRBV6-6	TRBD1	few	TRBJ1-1	CASRRQGNTEAFF	TGTGCCAGCAGAAGACAGGGGAACACTGAAGCTTTCTTT
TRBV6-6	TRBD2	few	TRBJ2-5	CASNPAGGSGETQYF	TGTGCCAGCAACCCGGCGGGAGGGTCAGGGGAGACCCAGTACTTC
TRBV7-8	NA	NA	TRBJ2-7	CASSFRRSWDEQYF	TGTGCCAGCAGCTTCAGGCGCAGTTGGGACGAGCAGTACTTC
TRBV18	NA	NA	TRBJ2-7	CASSPRTLTPSYEQYF	TGTGCCAGCTCACCACGGACATTAACCCCCTCCTACGAGCAGTACTTC
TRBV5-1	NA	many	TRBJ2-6	CASSYGGRPSGANVLTF	TGCGCCAGCAGCTACGGGGGGCGCCCCTCTGGGGCCAACGTCCTGACTTTC
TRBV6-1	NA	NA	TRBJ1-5	CASRNGLWNQPQHF	TGTGCCAGCAGGAATGGGCTCTGGAATCAGCCCCAGCATTTT
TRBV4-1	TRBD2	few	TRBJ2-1	CASRGREGRNEQFF	TGCGCCAGCAGGGGGCGGGAGGGCCGCAATGAGCAGTTCTTC
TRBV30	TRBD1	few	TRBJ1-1	CAWTPGQGVDRAVLF	TGTGCCTGGACGCCGGGACAGGGGGTCGATAGGGCTGTTCTTTTT
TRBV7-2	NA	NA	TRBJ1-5	CASSLDLQGNQPQHF	TGTGCCAGCAGCTTAGATTTGCAGGGCAATCAGCCCCAGCATTTT
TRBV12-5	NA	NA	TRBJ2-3	CASGRELGTDTQYF	TGTGCTAGTGGACGGGAGCTCGGCACAGATACGCAGTATTTT
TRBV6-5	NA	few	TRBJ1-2	CASSYSGTAYGYTF	TGTGCCAGCAGTTACTCGGGCACAGCCTATGGCTACACCTTC
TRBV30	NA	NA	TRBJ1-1	CAWSSRGNTEAFF	TGTGCCTGGAGTAGCAGGGGAAACACTGAAGCTTTCTTT
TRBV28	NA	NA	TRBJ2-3	CASSLRDTQYF	TGTGCCAGCAGTTTGAGGGATACGCAGTATTTT
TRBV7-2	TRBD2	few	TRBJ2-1	CASSYLLAGGEQFF	TGTGCCAGCAGCTATTTACTAGCGGGAGGAGAGCAGTTCTTC
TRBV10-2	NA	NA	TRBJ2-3	CASSETGDTQYF	TGCGCCAGCAGTGAGACGGGAGATACGCAGTATTTT
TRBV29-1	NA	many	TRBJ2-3	CSARGSSTDTQYF	TGCAGCGCCAGGGGTAGTAGCACAGATACGCAGTATTTT
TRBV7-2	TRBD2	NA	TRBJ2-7	CASSLSGAGGYEQYF	TGTGCCAGCAGCCTGAGCGGGGCTGGCGGTTACGAGCAGTACTTC
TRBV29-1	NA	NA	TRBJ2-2	CSVGSGTGTTGELFF	TGCAGCGTTGGGTCCGGGACCGGGACAACCGGGGAGCTGTTTTTT
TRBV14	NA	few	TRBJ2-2	CASSQNSNTGELFF	TGTGCCAGCAGCCAGAACAGCAACACCGGGGAGCTGTTTTTT
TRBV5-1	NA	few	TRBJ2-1	CASSDSAGAVGDYEQFF	TGCGCCAGCAGTGACTCTGCGGGGGCGGTGGGTGACTATGAGCAGTTCTTC
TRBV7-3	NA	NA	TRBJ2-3	CASSLSGSDTQYF	TGTGCCAGCAGCTTGTCCGGGTCAGATACGCAGTATTTT
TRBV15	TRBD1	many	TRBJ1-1	CATSRGQGPAFF	TGTGCCACCAGCAGAGGACAGGGCCCAGCTTTCTTT
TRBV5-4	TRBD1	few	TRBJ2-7	CASSPDRAYEQYF	TGTGCCAGCAGCCCGGACAGGGCATACGAGCAGTACTTC
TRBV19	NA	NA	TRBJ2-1	CASSTRPGVGGTEQFF	TGTGCCAGTAGTACCCGACCAGGGGTGGGTGGTACTGAGCAGTTCTTC
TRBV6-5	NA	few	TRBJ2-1	CASTRVNRAEQFF	TGTGCCAGCACCAGAGTTAACAGGGCTGAGCAGTTCTTC
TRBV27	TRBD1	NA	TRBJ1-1	CASSLYEPGGQAFF	TGTGCCAGCAGTTTGTACGAACCAGGGGGCCAGGCTTTCTTT
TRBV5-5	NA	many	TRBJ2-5	CASSYTGGEETQYF	TGTGCCAGCAGCTATACCGGCGGGGAAGAGACCCAGTACTTC
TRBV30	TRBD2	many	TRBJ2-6	CAWGLAGGSGANVLTF	TGTGCCTGGGGACTAGCGGGAGGCTCTGGGGCCAACGTCCTGACTTTC